Following are 15 T cell receptor beta chains from one sample sequenced in a study of T cells in Graves' hyperthyroidism and ophthalmopathy. Amplification targeted TCR beta CDR3 regions from RNA transcripts. An initial round of RT-PCR targeting the TCR CDR3 relied on the HTBI primer set. One entry per CDR3 protein, called by TCRdb with MiXCR from the multiplex PCR reads. This table holds about 840,000 distinct CDR3 sequences, 38% found once. Material: blood. These receptors came from a man aged 18-30 years with Graves' hyperthyroidism.

This clonotype occurred once. A much larger clone differs from this one at a single base, so this may be a read error. The rearrangement joins TRBV29-1 to TRBJ2-7; no clear D gene. This CDR3 comprises 16 residues. Germline assignment: CDR1 SQVTM and CDR2 ANQGSEA. Trimming took off 0 bases at V and 2 bases at J, with 17 bases between the two ends. CDR3: CSVEDHYRAGPYEQYF. In nucleotides, the CDR3 is TGCAGCGTTGAAGACCACTATCGCGCAGGCCCCTACGAGCAGTACTTC.

Many counts were recorded for this clonotype. This rearrangement joins TRBV24-1 to TRBJ1-1, with D possibly matching TRBD1 (6 bases). This CDR3 region has 16 residues. V dropped 4 bases and J dropped 0 bases, with 14 bases sitting between them. Germline-derived CDR1 and CDR2 are KGHDR and SFDVKD. In DNA, the CDR3 is TGTGCCACCAGTGACGAAACGGACAGAATGAACACTGAAGCTTTCTTT. Translated, it gives CATSDETDRMNTEAFF.

There are a few counts of this clonotype. The chain employs TRBV11-2 and TRBJ1-3, with 7 bases fitting TRBD1. Looked up from germline, CDR1 is SGHAT and CDR2 is FQNNGV. V was pared by 5 bases and J by 3 bases, with 10 bases of the junction left unmatched. The CDR3 is 16 residues long. CDR3 loop: CASSPGQAAVGNTIYF. The DNA of the CDR3 is TGTGCCAGCAGCCCCGGACAGGCGGCGGTTGGAAACACCATATATTTT.

A few counts support this clonotype. The CDR3: CASTLEEGRGETQYF. The DNA for the CDR3 is TGTGCCAGCACCCTCGAAGAAGGGCGGGGGGAGACCCAGTACTTC. The chain uses TRBV9 and TRBJ2-5; 7 positions agree with TRBD2. Trimming took 6 bases from V and 5 from J; bases not matched to a gene: 13. Looked up from germline, CDR1 is SGDLS and CDR2 is YYNGEE. This CDR3 comprises 15 residues.

At least ten counts were recorded for this clonotype. This sequence joins TRBV7-9 and TRBJ1-1; 8 nucleotides line up with TRBD1. The CDR3 is 13 amino acids. Germline lookup yields CDR1 SEHNR and CDR2 FQNEAQ (reference sequence). The junction had 6 bases not matched to a gene; V was cut back by 7 bases and J by 5 bases. The CDR3 protein is CASTSTGVTEAFF. The CDR3 DNA reads as TGTGCCAGCACCTCGACAGGGGTAACTGAAGCTTTCTTT.

This clonotype was recorded many times. The V gene is TRBV19, the J gene TRBJ1-1; tentatively, D is TRBD1 (5 bases). Between the trimmed V and J ends, which lost 3 bases and 0 bases, there was a span of 17 bases. The length of the CDR3 is 17 residues. Germline CDR1 and CDR2: LNHDA and SQIVND (reference sequence). In DNA form, the CDR3 reads TGTGCCAGTAGTATCCCGTCGATGGGGCACTTGAACACTGAAGCTTTCTTT. It translates to CASSIPSMGHLNTEAFF.

A few counts support this clonotype. This chain uses TRBV6-5 with TRBJ1-3, with D tentatively TRBD1 (6 bases). Germline CDR1 MNHEY, CDR2 SVGAGI. V gave up 6 bases and J gave up 2 bases, with 11 bases separating them. The CDR3 spans 14 residues. Here the CDR3 reads CASRRDRTGNTIYF. In nucleotides, the CDR3 is TGTGCCAGCAGACGAGACAGGACTGGAAACACCATATATTTT.

This clonotype was counted many times. V and J are TRBV25-1 and TRBJ1-2, with 9 nucleotides matching TRBD1. The CDR3 is 14 amino acids. The germline CDR1 and CDR2 sequences are MGHDK and SYGVNS. The V and J ends lost 7 bases and 4 bases, in that order; junction bases with no gene match: 7. Here the CDR3 reads CASTGQGSRYGYTF. Written as DNA, the CDR3 is TGTGCCAGCACCGGACAGGGGTCCCGCTATGGCTACACCTTC.

The chain employs TRBV19 and TRBJ2-5; D is perhaps TRBD1 (5 bases). This CDR3 comprises 15 residues. The ends were cut back, 1 base at V and 5 bases at J, with 14 bases in the middle. CDR1 and CDR2 from the germline V gene are LNHDA and SQIVND (reference sequence). The CDR3 DNA is TGTGCCAGTAGTATAGCTGCCAGGGCCTTCGAGACCCAGTACTTC. It specifies CASSIAARAFETQYF.

This clonotype occurred a few times. The rearrangement uses TRBV20-1 and TRBJ2-7; D remains ambiguous. Looked up from germline, CDR1 is DFQATT and CDR2 is SNEGSKA (reference sequence). Trimming took off 0 bases at V and 7 bases at J, with 19 bases between the two ends. The CDR3 loop spans 15 amino acids. Written as DNA, the CDR3 is TGCAGTGCTAGAGAGGGCGGAAAGGAGACGAGGGAGCAGTACTTC. It is translated as CSAREGGKETREQYF.

The rearrangement joins TRBV6-1 to TRBJ2-7; D possibly uses TRBD1 or TRBD2 (5 bases each). The ends were cut back, 5 bases at V and 2 bases at J, with 13 bases in the middle. Per the germline V gene, CDR1 is MNHNS and CDR2 is SASEGT. This CDR3 region has 14 residues. CDR3 DNA: TGTGCCAGCAGTCGGGGACGGATAACCTACGAGCAGTACTTC. Translation gives CASSRGRITYEQYF.

The table lists this clonotype with a few counts. V is TRBV12-3 or TRBV12-4 and J is TRBJ1-2; D perhaps matches TRBD1 (6 bases). The CDR3 has 14 residues. The germline V and J ends were trimmed by 7 bases and 7 bases, with 19 bases remaining between them. The CDR3 sequence: CASTTPWGASGYTF. The CDR3, as DNA: TGTGCCAGCACGACTCCCTGGGGGGCGAGTGGCTACACCTTC.

The V call is TRBV20-1, the J call TRBJ1-2, with TRBD1 matching 9 bases. The length of the CDR3 is 13 residues. The ends lost 3 bases at V and 6 bases at J; junction bases unmatched: 5. The germline V gene has CDR1 DFQATT and CDR2 SNEGSKA (reference sequence). The CDR3 reads CSASGTGSHGYTF. DNA of the CDR3: TGCAGTGCTAGCGGGACAGGGAGCCATGGCTACACCTTC.

This clonotype was observed a few times. The rearrangement uses TRBV12-3 or TRBV12-4 and TRBJ2-2; D unresolved. V was clipped by 8 bases and J by 5 bases, with 6 bases between them. This CDR3 has 11 amino acids. The CDR3 spells CASLITGELFF. The CDR3 bases are TGTGCCAGCCTTATAACCGGGGAGCTGTTTTTT.

The V gene is TRBV2, the J gene TRBJ1-1; D gene ambiguous. The CDR3 runs to 11 residues. Between the trimmed V and J ends, which lost 3 bases and 11 bases, there was a span of 10 bases. From germline, CDR1 is SNHLY and CDR2 FYNNEI. The CDR3 reads CASSDSLEAFF. The CDR3 coding sequence is TGTGCCAGCAGTGACAGCCTTGAGGCTTTCTTT.